The 8 T cell receptor beta chains reported below all come from one sample, sequenced in a study of OX40 agonist ivuxolimab in advanced cancers. The method was immunoSEQ multiplex PCR; TCRdb's version includes in-frame clones alone and lacks a portion of them. The top ten hold about 10% of the sample, which has tens of thousands of clones, 80% seen once. Sequencing used CD4+ or CD8+ T cells sorted from blood, obtained in a trial of the OX40 agonist ivuxolimab. Every receptor here comes from an adult with an advanced solid tumor such as melanoma, head and neck, liver or kidney cancer.

This chain links TRBV5-4 with TRBJ2-3; TRBD2 agrees at 10 bases. Losses at the gene ends were 2 bases for V and 2 bases for J; bases not matched to a gene: 2. The CDR3 length is 15 residues. Germline CDR1 and CDR2: SGHNT and YYREEE (reference sequence). The DNA for the CDR3 is TGTGCCAGCAGCTTAGGACTAGCGGCCACAGATACGCAGTATTTT. Translated, it gives CASSLGLAATDTQYF.

This chain links TRBV9 with TRBJ2-7; 10 nucleotides line up with TRBD1. The CDR3 loop spans 16 amino acids. The V and J ends lost 0 bases and 3 bases, in that order; junction bases with no gene match: 6. Germline V gene data show CDR1 as SGDLS and CDR2 as YYNGEE. CDR3 sequence: CASSVELGQGFYEQYF. In DNA form, the CDR3 reads TGTGCCAGCAGCGTAGAGTTGGGACAGGGGTTCTACGAGCAGTACTTC.

The chain recombines TRBV11-2 with TRBJ2-5, with D maybe TRBD1 (6 bases). Deletions cut 5 bases from V and 1 base from J, with 11 bases between. This CDR3 has 14 amino acids. Germline CDR1 and CDR2: SGHAT and FQNNGV. The CDR3 loop reads CASSVQGPQETQYF. CDR3 bases: TGTGCCAGCAGCGTACAGGGTCCCCAAGAGACCCAGTACTTC.

This chain links TRBV27 with TRBJ2-5, with 8 bases aligning to TRBD2. CDR3 length: 11 residues. Germline CDR1 and CDR2: MNHEY and SMNVEV (reference sequence). The junction had 4 bases not matched to a gene; V was cut back by 11 bases and J by 5 bases. The CDR3 DNA sequence: TGTGCCGTCGGGGGGGAGGAGACCCAGTACTTC. As protein: CAVGGEETQYF.

The V and J genes are TRBV30 and TRBJ2-3; D may correspond to TRBD1 or TRBD2 (5 bases each). Germline CDR1 reads GTSNPN; CDR2 reads SVGIG (reference sequence). CDR3 size: 14 residues. Trimming removed 5 bases from V and 1 base from J, with 13 bases in between. The chain's CDR3 is CAWGDGGRTDTQYF. CDR3 DNA sequence: TGTGCCTGGGGGGATGGGGGTCGCACAGATACGCAGTATTTT. The full variable domain, rest sourced from reference TRBV30 and TRBJ2-3, is SQTIHQWPATLVQPVGSPLSLECTVEGTSNPNLYWYRQAAGRGLQLLFYSVGIGQISSEVPQNLSASRPQDRQFILSSKKLLLSDSGFYLCAWGDGGRTDTQYFGPGTRLTVL.

This rearrangement joins TRBV4-2 to TRBJ2-1; 12 bases fit TRBD2. V lost 0 bases to trimming and J lost 9 bases; unmatched junction nucleotides: 9. The germline gives CDR1 LGHNA, CDR2 YNFKEQ. The CDR3 totals 17 residues. The CDR3 sequence is CASSQDASGRASGEQFF. The CDR3 coding sequence is TGTGCCAGCAGCCAAGATGCTAGCGGGAGGGCAAGTGGTGAGCAGTTCTTC.

This clone was counted only a few times. V gene TRBV7-3 combines with J gene TRBJ2-5, with D hard to call. This CDR3 is 14 amino acids long. In germline, CDR1 is SGHTA, CDR2 FQGTGA. Trimming took off 2 bases at V and 2 bases at J, with 9 bases between the two ends. CDR3 residues: CASSLGPSQETQYF. The CDR3 DNA is TGTGCCAGCAGCTTAGGGCCTAGTCAAGAGACCCAGTACTTC.

The chain joins TRBV28 to TRBJ1-5; weak D call: TRBD1 (5 bases). Germline CDR1 and CDR2: MDHEN and SYDVKM. The CDR3 loop spans 15 amino acids. V was shortened by 10 bases and J by 7 bases, with 23 bases between the two germline ends. DNA for the CDR3: TGTGCCACCGTCATGGTACAGGCCCCCGTACAGCCCCAGCATTTT. It codes for CATVMVQAPVQPQHF.